A selection of T cell receptor beta chains follows, all from one sample in a study of blood T cells in healthy people across ages. TCRdb re-derived calls from the 5' RACE reads in MiXCR, one entry per CDR3 protein. The sample shows about 640,000 distinct CDR3 sequences, approximately 50% of them seen only once. Material for sequencing was blood. The receptor set was obtained from a man aged 60 to 69 in good health. The CDR3 runs from the conserved cysteine through the conserved F or W. D genes are given only for firm matches. Clone size is given for some rows only: seen once, a few or many times, or a class if the clone is expanded.

J,size,V,D,CDR3,DNA
TRBJ1-2,NA,TRBV20-1,NA,CSAQNNYGYTF,TGCAGTGCTCAGAATAACTATGGCTACACCTTC
TRBJ2-5,NA,TRBV15,NA,CATSRDPRGETQYF,TGTGCCACCAGCAGAGATCCAAGGGGAGAGACCCAGTACTTC
TRBJ1-4,NA,TRBV20-1,NA,CSAPRGEKLFF,TGCAGTGCCCCCAGGGGTGAAAAACTGTTTTTT
TRBJ2-3,NA,TRBV20-1,NA,CSAVRPGASTDTQYF,TGCAGTGCCGTTAGGCCGGGGGCTAGCACAGATACGCAGTATTTT
TRBJ1-4,NA,TRBV6-2/TRBV6-3,TRBD1,CASSWDGQDEKLFF,TGTGCCAGCAGTTGGGACGGACAGGATGAAAAACTGTTTTTT
TRBJ2-4,NA,TRBV5-1,NA,CASSPRGASKNIQYF,TGCGCCAGCAGCCCCCGTGGTGCATCCAAAAACATTCAGTACTTC
TRBJ2-5,NA,TRBV10-3,NA,CAISARTGGAQETQYF,TGTGCCATCAGTGCAAGGACTGGCGGGGCCCAAGAGACCCAGTACTTC
TRBJ1-6,NA,TRBV7-2,NA,CASSRTISSPLHF,TGTGCCAGCAGCCGGACAATTAGTTCACCCCTCCACTTT
TRBJ2-1,many,TRBV4-2,TRBD2,CASRPRLANHEQFF,TGTGCCAGCAGGCCGCGACTAGCCAACCATGAGCAGTTCTTC
TRBJ2-1,NA,TRBV7-8,NA,CASSLDGGSVGEQFF,TGTGCCAGCAGCTTGGATGGGGGGTCGGTGGGTGAGCAGTTCTTC
TRBJ2-2,once,TRBV5-1,TRBD1,CASSFRDRGNTGELFF,TGCGCCAGCAGCTTCCGGGACAGGGGCAACACCGGGGAGCTGTTTTTT
TRBJ1-2,NA,TRBV18,TRBD1,CASSPDREGYGYTF,TGTGCCAGCTCACCTGACAGGGAGGGGTATGGCTACACCTTC
TRBJ2-3,few,TRBV5-1,NA,CASSLTAASTDTQYF,TGCGCCAGCAGCTTGACAGCAGCTAGCACAGATACGCAGTATTTT
TRBJ2-3,NA,TRBV20-1,TRBD2,CSARASGGYTDTQYF,TGCAGTGCTAGAGCTAGCGGGGGTTACACAGATACGCAGTATTTT
TRBJ1-1,NA,TRBV29-1,TRBD1,CSVDPTGGEGTEAFF,TGCAGTGTTGACCCTACAGGGGGCGAGGGCACTGAAGCTTTCTTT